This TCR beta chain was captured in a study of neurological immune-mediated disorders (dated by TCRdb to between 2017 and 2020). Regarding the research as a whole: Peripheral blood TCR-beta repertoires from HTLV-I-associated myelopathy (HAM/TSP) patients, multiple sclerosis patients and healthy controls were compared by UMI-based sequencing. Alongside PBMC samples, the set of approximately 100 TCR-beta libraries contained longitudinal samples, technical triplicates, and paired CD4+ and CD8+ T-cell subsets that had been sorted. Longitudinal HAM/TSP and healthy donors were sampled at 3 time-points each (roughly 3-45 month intervals). The cohort included approximately 68 subjects: 14 with HAM/TSP, about 34 with multiple sclerosis, and some 20 healthy controls.

The germline V gene (reference sequence) specifies MNHEY as CDR1 and SMNVEV as CDR2. The CDR3 starts with the cysteine, ends with the phenylalanine, and has 13 residues. The entry retains the CDR3 DNA only, 39 bases that are in frame from base 1. V gives up 3 bases and J gives up 2 bases, and the segment between their germline ends measures 8 bases. The study at large found these results: The highest TCR clonal expansion was observed in HAM/TSP patients, whereas the lowest was observed in MS patients, even when compared with healthy controls. Expanded clones from different subjects shared no identical CDR3 amino acid sequences, which suggests that TCR-beta repertoires were private in all groups.

The table lists this clonotype with many counts. The antigen it binds to is not known. Base qualities are not at hand, and no much larger clone is one base apart. The time point label of this sample denotes: longitudinal time-point 2. For the unsorted PBMC libraries, 2 million PBMCs were stored in RNAlater at -80 degrees C until RNA extraction and were used to generate the libraries. Peripheral blood was subjected to Ficoll-Hypaque density gradient centrifugation to isolate PBMCs, which were then cryopreserved in liquid nitrogen. cDNA synthesis used template-switch 5'RACE with a primer carrying a 10-nucleotide random unique molecular identifier tagging each TCR transcript. Each sequencing run produced over 190 million TCR-beta sequences covering 15-18 subjects. The RNeasy kit was used for extraction of total RNA. TCR-beta VDJ regions were amplified with primers for the TCR constant region and the 5'RACE anchor, using the KAPA Real-time Library Amplification kit. A first PCR added sample indexes and Illumina adaptors, and a second PCR then raised library yield. After purification with Ampure beads, the TCR product of roughly 650 bp was size-selected on a 2% E-gel SizeSelection system. Before pooling, library quality was checked on a Bioanalyzer, concentration was measured with Qubit, and libraries were quantified with the Kapa Library Quantification kit. Paired-end 2 x 150 bp sequencing of the libraries was performed on an Illumina HiSeq 2500. To increase sequence diversity, roughly 24-32% phiX was spiked into each library pool. The original methods were these. Quality-filtered reads were processed with the UMI-based MiGEC pipeline, which removed over 75% of raw TCR sequences during error correction. VDJ genes were aligned to IMGT germline references, and each clonotype was defined by a unique CDR3 amino acid sequence together with V-J genes. Clonal expansion, Shannon diversity and CDR3 relatedness were evaluated with VDJtools (CalcPairwiseDistances, ClusterSamples), while phylogenetic trees were built in CLCbio workbench. Using coefficient-of-variation modelling across technical triplicates, the study counted a clone as expanded if it had at least 8 unique UMIs. Starting from the raw public reads, TCRdb applied fastp trimming at Q25, assembled clones with MiXCR and retained in-frame beta chains. Rows with a matching CDR3 protein are joined into one entry that keeps the most common DNA and genes. TCRdb, rather than the study authors, made the V and J calls. This sample holds 70,000 to 95,000 distinct CDR3 sequences; about 13% were observed only once. The top ten hold 5% of the sample.

Recombination connected TRBV27 to TRBJ2-7; no D segment can be confidently identified. What was sequenced was PBMCs. The sequence came from a female donor with HTLV-1-associated myelopathy (HAM/TSP). The CDR3 has the sequence CASSLSGPYEQYF. The DNA is as follows: TGTGCCAGCAGTTTGTCAGGACCCTACGAGCAGTACTTC.